The 27 T cell receptor beta chains reported below all come from one sample, sequenced in a study of cytomegalovirus exposure and HLA in healthy donors. Primers included in the PCR were 60 Vbeta and 13 Jbeta primers. TCRdb's table, derived via immunoSEQ multiplex PCR, lists solely in-frame clones and lacks some. The data hold about 100,000 clones, with 63% observed a single time. Sequences were obtained from PBMCs. Receptors were obtained from a human donor in good health.

The table lists this clone with a count of one. This chain links TRBV4-1 with TRBJ2-4; D ambiguous. The germline CDR1 and CDR2 sequences are MGHRA and YSYEKL. The CDR3 extends over 16 amino acids. V lost 3 bases and J lost 2, with 14 bases in between. The CDR3 region has the DNA TGCGCCAGCAGCCACGATGAAGCGTCGACCAAAAACATTCAGTACTTC. This encodes CASSHDEASTKNIQYF.

The rearrangement uses TRBV2 and TRBJ2-1, with 9 bases aligning to TRBD1. J gave up 6 bases and V 1 base, and 7 bases lay outside the gene matches. CDR1 and CDR2 (germline): SNHLY, FYNNEI. This CDR3 spans 16 amino acids. The CDR3 here is CASSEVPGQGVNEQFF. CDR3 in DNA: TGTGCCAGCAGTGAAGTCCCGGGACAGGGTGTCAATGAGCAGTTCTTC.

The V call is TRBV10-3, the J call TRBJ2-5; no clear D. There are 13 residues in the CDR3. Germline V gene data show CDR1 as ENHRY and CDR2 as SYGVKD. Trimming removed 4 bases from V and 3 bases from J, with 9 bases in between. CDR3 coding DNA: TGTGCCATCAGTGCAACCGGAGAAGAGACCCAGTACTTC. It translates to CAISATGEETQYF.

This clone was detected only a few times. The chain is built from TRBV25-1 and TRBJ1-1; TRBD1 matches at 10 bases. J was trimmed by 3 bases and V by 7 bases; bases with no gene match: 14. In germline, CDR1 is MGHDK, CDR2 SYGVNS. The CDR3 covers 17 residues. The CDR3, as DNA: TGTGCCAGCAAACCTTTCCTGACAGGGGGCCAGGACACTGAAGCTTTCTTT. This codes for CASKPFLTGGQDTEAFF.

The rearrangement joins TRBV2 to TRBJ2-1; 14 bases agree with TRBD2. CDR3 length equals 14 residues. Trimming cost V 6 bases and J 9 bases; bases outside gene matches: 4. From germline, CDR1 is SNHLY and CDR2 FYNNEI. The CDR3 nucleotides are TGTGCCAGCAGAAGACTAGCGGGAGGGGGTGAGCAGTTCTTC. Protein sequence: CASRRLAGGGEQFF.

This clone occurred a few times. The gene calls are TRBV30 and TRBJ1-1, with a possible D match to TRBD1 (5 bases). V lost 2 bases and J 1 base, leaving 8 bases between the germline ends. The CDR3 contains 13 residues. Germline V CDR1 and CDR2: GTSNPN, SVGIG (reference sequence). DNA of the CDR3: TGTGCCTGGAGTTCTGGGGCGAACACTGAAGCTTTCTTT. Protein product: CAWSSGANTEAFF.

This chain connects TRBV6-5 to TRBJ2-1, with D possibly TRBD2 on 6 matching bases. Trimming took off 5 bases at V and 0 bases at J, with 8 bases between the two ends. The CDR3 runs 14 residues. The germline V gene encodes CDR1 MNHEY and CDR2 SVGAGI. In DNA, the CDR3 is TGTGCCAGCAGTGCGGGGAGCTCCTACAATGAGCAGTTCTTC. Protein product: CASSAGSSYNEQFF.

The genes are TRBV7-9 and TRBJ2-5; possible D gene TRBD1, 6 bases. V was cut by 5 bases and J by 2 bases, with 12 bases left in between. From germline, CDR1 is SEHNR and CDR2 FQNEAQ (reference sequence). The CDR3 runs 14 residues. The chain's CDR3 is CASSLPGQQETQYF. The CDR3 DNA reads as TGTGCCAGCAGCCTCCCCGGACAGCAAGAGACCCAGTACTTC.

CDR3 coding DNA: TGCGCCAGCAGACTTGAGCCCGGACTAGCGGCCAATGAGCAGTTCTTC. Protein: CASRLEPGLAANEQFF. This chain links TRBV5-1 with TRBJ2-1, with 10 bases that match TRBD2. The CDR3 extends over 16 amino acids. The V gene end was trimmed by 5 bases and the J gene end by 6 bases; junction bases not matched to a gene: 11. CDR1 is SGHRS, CDR2 YFSETQ, per germline.

This chain's CDR3 is CASSHDLKTSGVYNEQFF. In DNA form, the CDR3 reads TGTGCCAGCAGCCATGACTTGAAGACTAGCGGGGTTTATAATGAGCAGTTCTTC. The V call is TRBV28, the J call TRBJ2-1; TRBD2 aligns across 11 bases. Germline lookup yields CDR1 MDHEN and CDR2 SYDVKM. Trimming at V came to 6 bases and at J to 7 bases, leaving 17 bases not matched to a gene. The CDR3 consists of 18 residues.

The V gene is TRBV28, the J gene TRBJ2-1, with D possibly being TRBD2 (6 bases). Trimming pared 6 bases from V and 8 bases from J, leaving 14 bases between. Germline CDR1 is MDHEN and CDR2 is SYDVKM. This CDR3 region has 13 residues. The CDR3 loop is CASRGGPRYEQFF. In DNA form, the CDR3 reads TGTGCCAGCAGAGGAGGGCCTAGGTATGAGCAGTTCTTC.

The chain is built from TRBV5-8 and TRBJ1-5; 11 nucleotides align to TRBD1. The CDR3 length is 15 residues. From germline, CDR1 is SGHTS and CDR2 YDEGEE. The junction had 6 bases not matched to a gene; V was cut back by 4 bases and J by 6 bases. DNA for the CDR3: TGTGCCAGCAGCAAAGGACAGGGGGCAAGTCAGCCCCAGCATTTT. Translation: CASSKGQGASQPQHF.

This clone was detected only once. The gene calls are TRBV9 and TRBJ1-4; D not certain. Trimming took off 4 bases at V and 8 bases at J, with 21 bases between the two ends. Germline assignment: CDR1 SGDLS and CDR2 YYNGEE. The CDR3 is 16 residues long. CDR3 coding DNA: TGTGCCAGCAGCCCAGAGGGCCGGGGATTCGGCGAAAAACTGTTTTTT. This sequence encodes CASSPEGRGFGEKLFF.

J is TRBJ1-1 and V is TRBV7-9, with D maybe TRBD1 (6 bases). Germline CDR1 SEHNR, CDR2 FQNEAQ (reference sequence). The CDR3 sequence is 13 residues long. V lost 10 bases and J 1 base, leaving 13 bases between the germline ends. The CDR3 DNA reads as TGTGCCACCCGGACAGTCGAGAACACTGAAGCTTTCTTT. Encoded protein: CATRTVENTEAFF.

The chain uses TRBV7-9 and TRBJ2-3; 7 bases fit TRBD2. After removal of 1 base from V and 2 bases from J, the junction contained 9 bases not matched to a gene. Germline values: CDR1 SEHNR, CDR2 FQNEAQ (reference sequence). This CDR3 has 17 amino acids. This chain's CDR3 is CASSLEEGTSDTDTQYF. The CDR3 region has the DNA TGTGCCAGCAGCTTAGAGGAGGGAACTAGCGACACAGATACGCAGTATTTT.

The sample holds a few counts of this clone. The rearrangement uses TRBV5-1 and TRBJ1-4, with D possibly being TRBD1 (5 bases). Between the trimmed V and J ends, which lost 3 bases and 0 bases, there was a span of 9 bases. The CDR3 sequence is 15 residues long. Germline V gives CDR1 SGHRS, CDR2 YFSETQ. The CDR3 loop reads CASSSAGSTNEKLFF. The CDR3 coding sequence is TGCGCCAGCAGCTCAGCAGGGTCAACTAATGAAAAACTGTTTTTT.

In this sample, this clone turned up a few times. The rearrangement links TRBV27 to TRBJ2-1, with 12 bases matching TRBD2. The ends lost 4 bases at V and 3 bases at J; junction bases unmatched: 4. Germline V gene sequence: CDR1 MNHEY, CDR2 SMNVEV (reference sequence). This CDR3 spans 16 amino acids. The DNA of the CDR3 is TGTGCCAGCAGTTATGGACTAGCGGGACGCTACAATGAGCAGTTCTTC. This gives the protein CASSYGLAGRYNEQFF.

This chain uses TRBV7-9 with TRBJ2-7; 8 nucleotides agree with TRBD2. Trimming removed 6 bases from V and 5 bases from J; junction bases left unmatched: 6. This CDR3 is 13 amino acids long. Germline V gene data show CDR1 as SEHNR and CDR2 as FQNEAQ (reference sequence). DNA for the CDR3: TGTGCCAGCAGTAAGCGGGAGTACGACGAGCAGTACTTC. It specifies CASSKREYDEQYF.

The chain uses TRBV29-1 and TRBJ2-1, with 14 bases identical to TRBD2. V trimming: 2 bases; J trimming: 1 base; junction bases outside the gene matches: 4. The CDR3 is 17 amino acids. Germline CDR1 reads SQVTM; CDR2 reads ANQGSEA. CDR3 sequence reads: CSVEPGTSGRSYNEQFF. The CDR3 nucleotides are TGCAGCGTTGAACCCGGGACTAGCGGGAGATCCTACAATGAGCAGTTCTTC.

The CDR3 is CASSFLRAGGPNEQFF. CDR3 in DNA: TGCGCCAGCAGCTTCCTTAGGGCGGGAGGCCCTAATGAGCAGTTCTTC. V is TRBV5-1 and J is TRBJ2-1; 8 bases are a match to TRBD2. The V and J ends lost 2 bases and 7 bases, in that order; junction bases with no gene match: 11. The CDR3 is 16 residues long. The germline gives CDR1 SGHRS, CDR2 YFSETQ.

The chain uses TRBV2 and TRBJ2-1; 11 bases are a match to TRBD2. The V gene's germline CDR1 is SNHLY and CDR2 FYNNEI. With V trimmed by 6 bases and J by 6 bases, 7 bases remained unmatched. The CDR3 totals 15 residues. CDR3 nucleotide sequence: TGTGCCAGCAGGACCGGGACTAGCGGCCCCAATGAGCAGTTCTTC. Translation gives CASRTGTSGPNEQFF.

The chain combines TRBV13 with TRBJ2-7; a possible D gene is TRBD1 (6 bases). CDR1 PRHDT and CDR2 FYEKMQ come from the germline V gene (reference sequence). There are 12 residues in the CDR3. Trimming took 1 base from V and 6 from J, leaving 7 bases between them. This CDR3 reads CASSLVGGEQYF. The DNA of the CDR3 is TGTGCCAGCAGCTTAGTAGGGGGCGAGCAGTACTTC.

The genes are TRBV18 and TRBJ1-1; D ambiguous. Deletions cut 4 bases from V and 2 bases from J, with 5 bases between. The CDR3 spans 12 residues. Per the germline V gene, CDR1 is KGHSH and CDR2 is LQKENI. For the CDR3, the DNA is TGTGCCAGCTCACGGCAAAACACTGAAGCTTTCTTT. Protein product: CASSRQNTEAFF.

This rearrangement joins TRBV4-1 to TRBJ2-1; possibly TRBD2 for D (6 bases). Trimming took 2 bases from V and 0 from J, leaving 11 bases between them. CDR1 is MGHRA, CDR2 YSYEKL, per germline. The CDR3 sequence is 16 residues long. The CDR3, as DNA: TGCGCCAGCAGCCAATTGGGACTGCTCTCCTACAATGAGCAGTTCTTC. Amino acids: CASSQLGLLSYNEQFF.

The chain combines TRBV29-1 with TRBJ2-1; 11 bases are shared with TRBD2. The CDR3 contains 13 residues. The germline V gene has CDR1 SQVTM and CDR2 ANQGSEA. The V gene end was trimmed by 4 bases and the J gene end by 10 bases; junction bases not matched to a gene: 6. CDR3 DNA sequence: TGCAGCGTTGTAGCGGGAGGGCCTGAGGAGCAGTTCTTC. Amino acid sequence: CSVVAGGPEEQFF.

The chain joins TRBV14 to TRBJ2-1; no definite D call. V dropped 1 base and J dropped 5 bases, with 9 bases sitting between them. CDR1 is SGHDN, CDR2 FVKESK, per germline. This CDR3 comprises 14 residues. The CDR3 reads CASSQVGLDNEQFF. CDR3 bases: TGTGCCAGCAGCCAAGTCGGTTTGGACAATGAGCAGTTCTTC. The full variable domain, with the rest looked up from reference TRBV14 and TRBJ2-1, is EAGVTQFPSHSVIEKGQTVTLRCDPISGHDNLYWYRRVMGKEIKFLLHFVKESKQDESGMPNNRFLAERTGGTYSTLKVQPAELEDSGVYFCASSQVGLDNEQFFGPGTRLTVL.

The chain recombines TRBV7-2 with TRBJ1-1; D perhaps matches TRBD1 (5 bases). The CDR3 runs to 15 residues. Germline V gives CDR1 SGHTA, CDR2 FQGNSA. Trimming cost V 2 bases and J 4 bases, with 14 bases left between them. CDR3 amino acids: CASSLPSQGRTEAFF. The CDR3 region has the DNA TGTGCCAGCAGCTTACCCTCTCAGGGTCGCACTGAAGCTTTCTTT.